These 10 T cell receptor beta chains were all obtained from the same sample, sequenced in a study of blood T cell repertoires in COVID-19. Assay used: immunoSEQ multiplex PCR; TCRdb lists only in-frame clones, some missing. The data show 200,000 to 300,000 clones, with 82% seen just once and roughly 12% held by the top ten. The sequenced sample was peripheral blood. The receptors here all came from a woman aged 60-70 years with active or convalescent COVID-19.

The chain uses TRBV7-9 and TRBJ1-6; tentatively, D is TRBD1 (5 bases). This CDR3 has 16 amino acids. Germline lookup yields CDR1 SEHNR and CDR2 FQNEAQ (reference sequence). Trimming stripped 4 bases from V and 9 bases from J, with 19 bases between. As DNA, the CDR3 is TGTGCCAGCAGCTCCTCGGGCGGGGCGCTTGGTTCACCCCTCCACTTT. Translated: CASSSSGGALGSPLHF.

The CDR3 loop is CASSQDSRGNYGYTF. CDR3 bases: TGCGCCAGCAGCCAAGATTCCAGGGGTAACTATGGCTACACCTTC. The V gene is TRBV4-3, the J gene TRBJ1-2, with TRBD1 as a possible D gene (6 bases). The CDR3 has 15 residues. Germline V lookup: CDR1 LGHNA, CDR2 YSLEER. V shed 0 bases and J shed 1 base, with 9 bases lying between them.

The chain couples TRBV7-9 to TRBJ1-2; no clear D. The V end was cut by 1 base, the J end by 5 bases, with 8 bases between. The CDR3 sequence is 13 residues long. Germline loops: CDR1 SEHNR, CDR2 FQNEAQ (reference sequence). The DNA for the CDR3 is TGTGCCAGCAGCTTAGGTCCGGAGTATGGCTACACCTTC. Amino acid sequence: CASSLGPEYGYTF.

The genes are TRBV28 and TRBJ1-2; possibly TRBD1 for D (6 bases). Per the germline V gene, CDR1 is MDHEN and CDR2 is SYDVKM. V lost 8 bases to trimming and J lost 8 bases, with 21 bases between them. The CDR3 loop spans 14 amino acids. CDR3 loop: CASRHNGGAGGYTF. CDR3 sequence (DNA): TGTGCCAGCCGACACAACGGGGGGGCTGGGGGCTACACCTTC.

The chain carries TRBV7-3 and TRBJ2-5, with a tentative D call TRBD1 (5 bases). Germline V gene data show CDR1 as SGHTA and CDR2 as FQGTGA. The CDR3 spans 13 residues. V was pared by 5 bases and J by 5 bases, with 12 bases between. The CDR3 nucleotides read TGTGCCAGCAGCACAACAGGTCCCGAGACCCAGTACTTC. Encoded protein: CASSTTGPETQYF.

This clone was counted a single time. This chain connects TRBV9 to TRBJ2-5, with D tentatively TRBD1 (6 bases). This CDR3 has 14 amino acids. Looked up from germline, CDR1 is SGDLS and CDR2 is YYNGEE. The V end lost 4 bases, the J end lost 5 bases, and 15 bases lay between the germline ends. The DNA for the CDR3 is TGTGCCAGCAGCCCGAGGGGAAGGGGGGAGACCCAGTACTTC. It is translated as CASSPRGRGETQYF.

The chain carries TRBV9 and TRBJ1-5; D unresolved. V lost 3 bases and J 2 bases, leaving 12 bases between the germline ends. The CDR3 covers 15 residues. Germline V CDR1 and CDR2: SGDLS, YYNGEE. In nucleotides, the CDR3 is TGTGCCAGCAGCGAGACTCCCCTTGGCAATCAGCCCCAGCATTTT. It encodes CASSETPLGNQPQHF.

This clone was counted a few times. The chain couples TRBV12-3 or TRBV12-4 to TRBJ1-2; D gene uncertain. V lost 1 base and J lost 4, with 7 bases in between. The CDR3 consists of 13 residues. Written as DNA, the CDR3 is TGTGCCAGCAGTTTAGGGCAGCGCTATGGCTACACCTTC. Its translation: CASSLGQRYGYTF.

As DNA, the CDR3 is TGTGCCAGTAGTCGACAGCCTTGGGAGACCCAGTACTTC. Protein: CASSRQPWETQYF. The chain carries TRBV19 and TRBJ2-5, with a tentative D call TRBD1 (5 bases). This CDR3 is built from 13 residues. V dropped 5 bases and J dropped 5 bases, with 12 bases sitting between them. Germline CDR1 LNHDA, CDR2 SQIVND (reference sequence). The variable domain in full, completed from reference TRBV19 and TRBJ2-5, reads DGGITQSPKYLFRKEGQNVTLSCEQNLNHDAMYWYRQDPGQGLRLIYYSQIVNDFQKGDIAEGYSVSREKKESFPLTVTSAQKNPTAFYLCASSRQPWETQYFGPGTRLLVL.

The rearrangement links TRBV5-1 to TRBJ1-1, with 7 bases fitting TRBD1. The CDR3 runs 15 residues. The V gene's germline CDR1 is SGHRS and CDR2 YFSETQ. The trim removed 4 bases at V and 0 bases at J, leaving 6 bases unmatched. The CDR3 sequence is CASSPPTGMNTEAFF. Here the CDR3 DNA reads TGCGCCAGCAGCCCACCGACAGGGATGAACACTGAAGCTTTCTTT.